These 3 T cell receptor beta chains were all obtained from the same sample, sequenced in a study of vaccination and CD4 T cells after COVID-19. For these receptors, no antigen is known. The Oncomine TCR Beta short-read assay was applied to DNA of cultured CD4+ T cells. TCRdb reanalysed the PCR reads using MiXCR and keeps one entry per CDR3 protein. The sample includes over 3,000 distinct CDR3 sequences, 17% of them seen just once. Treatment specified: approximately 11-day PBMC culture with coronavirus spike peptide pools or control peptides (ViraFEST assay). The sample consisted of CD4+ T cells from blood, cultured in vitro. These receptors originate from a human donor who had recovered from COVID-19.

This chain links TRBV5-1 with TRBJ1-1; 7 nucleotides match TRBD1. Germline V gene lookup returns CDR1 SGHRS and CDR2 YFSETQ. Germline trimming cut 5 bases from V and 5 bases from J; bases unmatched to any gene: 6. This CDR3 is built from 13 residues. CDR3 amino acids: CASSYRGGTEAFF. For the CDR3, the DNA is TGCGCCAGCAGTTACAGGGGTGGGACTGAAGCTTTCTTT.

This clonotype is medium-sized (0.01 to 0.1%) by share. The chain couples TRBV20-1 to TRBJ1-2; tentatively, D is TRBD1 (5 bases). V shed 6 bases and J shed 3 bases, with 11 bases lying between them. Germline CDR1 DFQATT, CDR2 SNEGSKA (reference sequence). CDR3 length equals 12 residues. The CDR3, as DNA: TGCAGTGCCTGGAAAGGGGACTATGGCTACACCTTC. Translated: CSAWKGDYGYTF.

A few counts support this clonotype. This chain uses TRBV5-1 with TRBJ2-5; possible D gene TRBD1, 6 bases. Germline V CDR1 and CDR2: SGHRS, YFSETQ. V gave up 2 bases and J gave up 4 bases, with 9 bases separating them. This CDR3 is 13 amino acids long. This CDR3 is CASSFVGGETQYF. In DNA, the CDR3 is TGCGCCAGCAGCTTCGTAGGGGGAGAGACCCAGTACTTC.